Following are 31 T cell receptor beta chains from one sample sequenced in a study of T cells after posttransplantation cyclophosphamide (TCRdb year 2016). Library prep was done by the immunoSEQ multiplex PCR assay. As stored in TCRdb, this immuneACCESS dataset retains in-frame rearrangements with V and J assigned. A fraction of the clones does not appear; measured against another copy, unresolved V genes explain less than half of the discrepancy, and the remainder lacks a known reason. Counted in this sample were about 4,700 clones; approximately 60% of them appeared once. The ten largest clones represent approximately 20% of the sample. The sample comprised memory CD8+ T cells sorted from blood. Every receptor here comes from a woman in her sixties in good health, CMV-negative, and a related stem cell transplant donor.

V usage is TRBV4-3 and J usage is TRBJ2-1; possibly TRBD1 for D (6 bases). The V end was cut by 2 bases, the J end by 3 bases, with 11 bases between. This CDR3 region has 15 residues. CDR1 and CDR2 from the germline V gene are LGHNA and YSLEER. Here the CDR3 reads CASSQQGSFYNEQFF. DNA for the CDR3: TGCGCCAGCAGCCAACAGGGGTCATTCTACAATGAGCAGTTCTTC.

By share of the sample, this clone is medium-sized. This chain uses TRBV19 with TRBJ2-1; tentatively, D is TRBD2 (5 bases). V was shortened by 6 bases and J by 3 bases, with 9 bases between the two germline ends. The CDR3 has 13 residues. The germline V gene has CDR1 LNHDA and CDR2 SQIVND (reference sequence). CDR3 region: CASSTEVYNEQFF. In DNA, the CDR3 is TGTGCCAGTAGCACGGAGGTCTACAATGAGCAGTTCTTC. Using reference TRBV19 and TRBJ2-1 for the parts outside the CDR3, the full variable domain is DGGITQSPKYLFRKEGQNVTLSCEQNLNHDAMYWYRQDPGQGLRLIYYSQIVNDFQKGDIAEGYSVSREKKESFPLTVTSAQKNPTAFYLCASSTEVYNEQFFGPGTRLTVL.

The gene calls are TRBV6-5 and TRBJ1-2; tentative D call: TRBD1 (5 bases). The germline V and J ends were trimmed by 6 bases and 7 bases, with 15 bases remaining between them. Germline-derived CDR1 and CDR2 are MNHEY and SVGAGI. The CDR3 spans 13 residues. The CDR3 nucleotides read TGTGCCAGCAGAGGGGCCCCAATTTTTGGCTACACCTTC. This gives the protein CASRGAPIFGYTF.

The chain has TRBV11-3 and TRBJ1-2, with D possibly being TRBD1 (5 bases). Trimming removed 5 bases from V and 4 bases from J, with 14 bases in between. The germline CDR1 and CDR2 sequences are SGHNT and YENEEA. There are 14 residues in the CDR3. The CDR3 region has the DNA TGTGCCAGCAGCCCCGACAGCAACCCCTATGGCTACACCTTC. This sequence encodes CASSPDSNPYGYTF.

The CDR3 region is CASSQDQYNEQFF. The DNA of the CDR3 is TGCGCCAGCAGCCAAGATCAGTACAATGAGCAGTTCTTC. V and J are TRBV4-1 and TRBJ2-1, with unresolved D. The CDR3 length is 13 residues. Germline-derived CDR1 and CDR2 are MGHRA and YSYEKL. The V end lost 0 bases, the J end lost 4 bases, and 4 bases lay between the germline ends.

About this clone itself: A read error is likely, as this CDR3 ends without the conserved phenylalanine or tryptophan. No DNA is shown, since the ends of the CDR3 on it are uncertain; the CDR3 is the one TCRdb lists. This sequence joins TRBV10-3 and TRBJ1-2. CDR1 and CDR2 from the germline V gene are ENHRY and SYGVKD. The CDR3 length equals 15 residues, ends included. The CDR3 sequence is CAISGEGQGNYGHTL.

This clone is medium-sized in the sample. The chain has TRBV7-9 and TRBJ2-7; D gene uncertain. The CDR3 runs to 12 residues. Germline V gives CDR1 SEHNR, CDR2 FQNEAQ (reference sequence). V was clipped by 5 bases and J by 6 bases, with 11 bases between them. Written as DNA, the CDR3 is TGTGCCAGCAGCCTCTCCTATCGCGAGCAGTACTTC. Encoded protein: CASSLSYREQYF.

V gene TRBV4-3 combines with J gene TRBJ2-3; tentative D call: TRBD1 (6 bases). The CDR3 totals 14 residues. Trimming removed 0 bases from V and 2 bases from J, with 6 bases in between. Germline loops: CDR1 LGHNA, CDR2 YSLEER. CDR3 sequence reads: CASSQEGATDTQYF. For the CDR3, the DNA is TGCGCCAGCAGCCAAGAGGGGGCCACAGATACGCAGTATTTT.

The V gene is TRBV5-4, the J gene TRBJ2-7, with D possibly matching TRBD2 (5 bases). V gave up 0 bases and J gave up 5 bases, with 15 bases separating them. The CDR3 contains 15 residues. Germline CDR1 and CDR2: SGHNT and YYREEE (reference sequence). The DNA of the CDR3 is TGTGCCAGCAGCTTGGAAGGACTCGTTACGGACGAGCAGTACTTC. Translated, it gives CASSLEGLVTDEQYF.

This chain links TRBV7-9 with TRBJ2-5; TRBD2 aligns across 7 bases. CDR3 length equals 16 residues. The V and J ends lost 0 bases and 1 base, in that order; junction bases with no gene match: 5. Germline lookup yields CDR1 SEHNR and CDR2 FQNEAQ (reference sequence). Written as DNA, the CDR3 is TGTGCCAGCAGCTTAGCCCGGGGGAGGGGCCAAGAGACCCAGTACTTC. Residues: CASSLARGRGQETQYF.

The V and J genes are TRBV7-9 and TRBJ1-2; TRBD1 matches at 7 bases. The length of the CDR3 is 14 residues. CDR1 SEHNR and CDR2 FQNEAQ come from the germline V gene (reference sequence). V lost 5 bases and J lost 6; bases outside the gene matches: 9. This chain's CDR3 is CASSPTTGFDGYTF. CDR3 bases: TGTGCCAGCAGCCCCACGACAGGGTTCGATGGCTACACCTTC. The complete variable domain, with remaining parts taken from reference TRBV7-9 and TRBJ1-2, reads DTGVSQNPRHKITKRGQNVTFRCDPISEHNRLYWYRQTLGQGPEFLTYFQNEAQLEKSRLLSDRFSAERPKGSFSTLEIQRTEQGDSAMYLCASSPTTGFDGYTFGSGTRLTVV.

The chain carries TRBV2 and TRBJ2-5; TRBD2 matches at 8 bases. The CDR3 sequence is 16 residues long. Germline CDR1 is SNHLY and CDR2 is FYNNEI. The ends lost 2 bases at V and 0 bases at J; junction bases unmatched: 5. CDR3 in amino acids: CASSESGAGDQETQYF. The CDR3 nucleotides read TGTGCCAGCAGTGAAAGCGGAGCGGGGGACCAAGAGACCCAGTACTTC.

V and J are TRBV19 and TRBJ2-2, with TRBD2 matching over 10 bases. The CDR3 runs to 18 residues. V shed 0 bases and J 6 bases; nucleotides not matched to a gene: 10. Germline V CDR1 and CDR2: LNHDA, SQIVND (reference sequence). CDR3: CASSIEISSGGAPGELFF. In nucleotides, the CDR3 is TGTGCCAGTAGTATAGAGATCTCAAGCGGGGGGGCCCCCGGGGAGCTGTTTTTT.

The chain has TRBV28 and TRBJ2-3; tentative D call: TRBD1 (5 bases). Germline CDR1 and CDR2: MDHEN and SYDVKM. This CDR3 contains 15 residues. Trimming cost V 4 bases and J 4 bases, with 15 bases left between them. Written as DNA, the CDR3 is TGTGCCAGCAGTTCACTGTTGGGGCAGGCAGATACGCAGTATTTT. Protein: CASSSLLGQADTQYF.

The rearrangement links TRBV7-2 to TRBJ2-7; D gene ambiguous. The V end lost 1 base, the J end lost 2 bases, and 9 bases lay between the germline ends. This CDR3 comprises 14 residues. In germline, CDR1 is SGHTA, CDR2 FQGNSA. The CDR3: CASSLVLATYEQYF. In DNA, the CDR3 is TGTGCCAGCAGCTTAGTGCTGGCCACCTACGAGCAGTACTTC.

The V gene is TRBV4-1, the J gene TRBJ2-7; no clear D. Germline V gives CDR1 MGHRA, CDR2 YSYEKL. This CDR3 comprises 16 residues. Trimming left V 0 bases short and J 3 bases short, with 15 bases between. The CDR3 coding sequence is TGCGCCAGCAGCCAAGATAAGTTCTCAGGCCTCTACGAGCAGTACTTC. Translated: CASSQDKFSGLYEQYF.

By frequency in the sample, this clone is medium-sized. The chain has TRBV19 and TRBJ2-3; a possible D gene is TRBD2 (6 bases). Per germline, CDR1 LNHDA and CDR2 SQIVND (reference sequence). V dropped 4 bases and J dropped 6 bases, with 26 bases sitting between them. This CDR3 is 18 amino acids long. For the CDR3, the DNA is TGTGCCAGTAGTAGTCCGCTTGGTCGGGCGGGGCTCCCGGATACGCAGTATTTT. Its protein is CASSSPLGRAGLPDTQYF.

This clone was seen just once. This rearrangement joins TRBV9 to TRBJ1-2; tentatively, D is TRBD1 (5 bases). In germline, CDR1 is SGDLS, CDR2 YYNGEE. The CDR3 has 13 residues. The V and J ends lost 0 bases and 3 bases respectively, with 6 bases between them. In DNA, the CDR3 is TGTGCCAGCAGCGTAGGGGGGGACTATGGCTACACCTTC. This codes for CASSVGGDYGYTF.

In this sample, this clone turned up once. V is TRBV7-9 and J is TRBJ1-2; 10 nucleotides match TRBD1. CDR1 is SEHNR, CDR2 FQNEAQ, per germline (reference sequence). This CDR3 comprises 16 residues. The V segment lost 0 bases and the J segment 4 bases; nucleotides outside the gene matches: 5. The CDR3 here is CASSLARGQGIYGYTF. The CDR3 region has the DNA TGTGCCAGCAGCTTAGCGAGGGGACAGGGGATCTATGGCTACACCTTC. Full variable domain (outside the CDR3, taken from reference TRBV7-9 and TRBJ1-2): DTGVSQNPRHKITKRGQNVTFRCDPISEHNRLYWYRQTLGQGPEFLTYFQNEAQLEKSRLLSDRFSAERPKGSFSTLEIQRTEQGDSAMYLCASSLARGQGIYGYTFGSGTRLTVV.

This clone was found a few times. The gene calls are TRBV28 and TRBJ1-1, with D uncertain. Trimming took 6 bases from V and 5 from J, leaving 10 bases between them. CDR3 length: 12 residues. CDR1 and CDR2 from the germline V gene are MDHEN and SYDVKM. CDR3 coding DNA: TGTGCCAGCAGATCGGCGGGAACTGAAGCTTTCTTT. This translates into CASRSAGTEAFF.

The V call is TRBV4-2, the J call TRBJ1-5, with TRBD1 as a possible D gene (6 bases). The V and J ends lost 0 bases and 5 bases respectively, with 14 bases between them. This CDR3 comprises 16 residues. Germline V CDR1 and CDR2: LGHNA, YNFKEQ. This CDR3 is CASSQDPGRGDQPQHF. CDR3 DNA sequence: TGTGCCAGCAGCCAAGATCCAGGCAGGGGAGATCAGCCCCAGCATTTT.

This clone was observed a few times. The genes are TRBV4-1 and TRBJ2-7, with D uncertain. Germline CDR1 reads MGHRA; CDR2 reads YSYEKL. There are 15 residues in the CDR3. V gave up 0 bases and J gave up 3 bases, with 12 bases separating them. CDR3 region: CASSQEKHTSYEQYF. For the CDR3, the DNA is TGCGCCAGCAGCCAAGAAAAACATACCAGCTACGAGCAGTACTTC.

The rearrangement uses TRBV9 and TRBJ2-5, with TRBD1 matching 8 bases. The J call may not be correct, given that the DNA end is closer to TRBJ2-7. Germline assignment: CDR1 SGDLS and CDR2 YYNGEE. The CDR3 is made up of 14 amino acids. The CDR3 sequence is CASSGDRGPYEQYF. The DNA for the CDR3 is TGTGCCAGCAGCGGAGACAGGGGACCTTACGAGCAGTACTTC.

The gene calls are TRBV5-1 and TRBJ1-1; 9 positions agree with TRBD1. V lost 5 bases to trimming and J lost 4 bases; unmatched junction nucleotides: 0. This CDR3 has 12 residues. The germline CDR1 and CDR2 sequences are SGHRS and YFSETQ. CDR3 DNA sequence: TGCGCCAGCAGGACAGGGGGCACTGAAGCTTTCTTT. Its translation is CASRTGGTEAFF. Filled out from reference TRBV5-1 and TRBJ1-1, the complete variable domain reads KAGVTQTPRYLIKTRGQQVTLSCSPISGHRSVSWYQQTPGQGLQFLFEYFSETQRNKGNFPGRFSGRQFSNSRSEMNVSTLELGDSALYLCASRTGGTEAFFGQGTRLTVV.

The CDR3 DNA sequence: TGTGCCAGCAGCCAAGGGGGCCTAGCCTACAATGAGCAGTTCTTC. Encoded protein: CASSQGGLAYNEQFF. The chain joins TRBV7-9 to TRBJ2-1; 7 bases line up with TRBD1. Germline CDR1 SEHNR, CDR2 FQNEAQ (reference sequence). This CDR3 region has 15 residues. With V trimmed by 5 bases and J by 2 bases, 6 bases remained unmatched.

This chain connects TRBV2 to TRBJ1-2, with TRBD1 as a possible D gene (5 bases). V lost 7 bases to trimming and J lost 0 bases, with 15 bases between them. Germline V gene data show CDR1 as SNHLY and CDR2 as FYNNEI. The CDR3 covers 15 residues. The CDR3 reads CASNAVSGANYGYTF. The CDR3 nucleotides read TGTGCCAGCAATGCTGTGTCGGGGGCTAACTATGGCTACACCTTC.

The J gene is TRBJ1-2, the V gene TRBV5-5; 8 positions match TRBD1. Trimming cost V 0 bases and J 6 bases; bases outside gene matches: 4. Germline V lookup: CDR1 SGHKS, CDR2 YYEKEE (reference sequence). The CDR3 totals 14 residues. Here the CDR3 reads CASSLGWTGHGYTF. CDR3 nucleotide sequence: TGTGCCAGCAGCTTGGGGTGGACAGGGCATGGCTACACCTTC.

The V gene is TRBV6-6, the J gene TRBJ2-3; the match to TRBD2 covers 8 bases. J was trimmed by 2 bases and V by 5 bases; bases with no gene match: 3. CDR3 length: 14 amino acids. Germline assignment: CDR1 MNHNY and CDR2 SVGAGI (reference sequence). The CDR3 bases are TGTGCCAGCAGTAAAGCGGGGGTCACAGATACGCAGTATTTT. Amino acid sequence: CASSKAGVTDTQYF.

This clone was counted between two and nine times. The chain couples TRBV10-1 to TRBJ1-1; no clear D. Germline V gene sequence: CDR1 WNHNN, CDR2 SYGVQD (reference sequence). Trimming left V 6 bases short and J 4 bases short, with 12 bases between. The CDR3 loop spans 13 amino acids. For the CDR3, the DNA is TGCGCCAGCAGCCCCCGGGGTAGCACTGAAGCTTTCTTT. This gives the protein CASSPRGSTEAFF.

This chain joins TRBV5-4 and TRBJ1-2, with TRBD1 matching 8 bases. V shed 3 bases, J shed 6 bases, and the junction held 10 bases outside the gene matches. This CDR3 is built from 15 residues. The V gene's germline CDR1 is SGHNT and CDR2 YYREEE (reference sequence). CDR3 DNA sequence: TGTGCCAGCAGCTCTACAGGGGGTGGGTACCATGGCTACACCTTC. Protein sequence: CASSSTGGGYHGYTF.

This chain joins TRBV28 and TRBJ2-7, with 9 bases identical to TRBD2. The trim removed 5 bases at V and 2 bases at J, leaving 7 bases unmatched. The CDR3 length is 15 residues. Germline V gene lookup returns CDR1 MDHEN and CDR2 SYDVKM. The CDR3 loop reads CASSPYLAGPYEQYF. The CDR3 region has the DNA TGTGCCAGCAGTCCTTACCTAGCGGGACCCTACGAGCAGTACTTC.